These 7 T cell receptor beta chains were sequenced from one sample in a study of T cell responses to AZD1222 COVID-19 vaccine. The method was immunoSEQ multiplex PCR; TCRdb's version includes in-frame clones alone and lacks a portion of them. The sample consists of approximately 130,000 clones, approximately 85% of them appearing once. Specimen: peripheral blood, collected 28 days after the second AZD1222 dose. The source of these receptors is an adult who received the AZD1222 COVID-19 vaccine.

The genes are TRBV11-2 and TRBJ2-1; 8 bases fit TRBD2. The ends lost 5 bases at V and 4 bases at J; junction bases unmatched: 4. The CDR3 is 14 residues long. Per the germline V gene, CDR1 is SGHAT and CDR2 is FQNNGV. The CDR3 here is CASSVIAGYNEQFF. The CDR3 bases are TGTGCCAGCAGCGTGATAGCGGGATACAATGAGCAGTTCTTC.

For the CDR3, the DNA is TGTGCCAGCAGTTACCAGGGAGATCAGCCCCAGCATTTT. The encoded protein is CASSYQGDQPQHF. The chain couples TRBV11-2 to TRBJ1-5, with D maybe TRBD1 (5 bases). Between the trimmed V and J ends, which lost 6 bases and 5 bases, there was a span of 11 bases. The CDR3 sequence is 13 residues long. Germline V lookup: CDR1 SGHAT, CDR2 FQNNGV.

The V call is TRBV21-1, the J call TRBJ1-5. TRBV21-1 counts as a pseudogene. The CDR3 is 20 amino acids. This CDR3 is CASTPRGKLPPLNSNQPQHF. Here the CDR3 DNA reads TGTGCCAGCACCCCGAGGGGCAAGCTACCACCCCTAAATAGCAATCAGCCCCAGCATTTT.

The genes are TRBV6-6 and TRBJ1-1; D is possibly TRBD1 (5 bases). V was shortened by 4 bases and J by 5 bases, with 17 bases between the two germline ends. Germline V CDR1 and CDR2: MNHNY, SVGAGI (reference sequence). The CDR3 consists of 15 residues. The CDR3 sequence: CASSSSSWGETEAFF. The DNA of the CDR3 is TGTGCCAGCAGTTCTTCATCCTGGGGGGAGACTGAAGCTTTCTTT.

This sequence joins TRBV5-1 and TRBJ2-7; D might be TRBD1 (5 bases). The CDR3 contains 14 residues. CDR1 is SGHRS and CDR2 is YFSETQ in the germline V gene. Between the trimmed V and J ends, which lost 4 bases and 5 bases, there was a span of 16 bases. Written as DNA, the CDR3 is TGCGCCAGCAGCCTGCAGGGTCTAGTCCACGAGCAGTACTTC. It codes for CASSLQGLVHEQYF.

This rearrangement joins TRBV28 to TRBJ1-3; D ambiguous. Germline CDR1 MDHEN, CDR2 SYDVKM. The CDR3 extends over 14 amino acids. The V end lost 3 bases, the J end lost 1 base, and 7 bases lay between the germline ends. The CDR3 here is CASSFPTSGNTIYF. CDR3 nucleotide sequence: TGTGCCAGCAGTTTCCCTACTTCTGGAAACACCATATATTTT.

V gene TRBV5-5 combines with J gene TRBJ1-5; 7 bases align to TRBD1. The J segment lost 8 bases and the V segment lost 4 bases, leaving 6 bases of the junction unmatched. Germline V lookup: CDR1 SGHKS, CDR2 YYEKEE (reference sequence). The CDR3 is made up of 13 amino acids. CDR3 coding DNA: TGTGCCAGCAGCCCACAGGGGATGGAGCCCCAGCATTTT. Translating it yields CASSPQGMEPQHF.